Below, one TCR beta chain is given with its context. Its antigen is not identified. Germline lookup yields CDR1 SGDLS and CDR2 YYNGEE. This CDR3 region has 17 residues. V dropped 0 bases and J dropped 2 bases, with 17 bases sitting between them. The data are from a study of Ad26.COV2.S vaccination and SARS-CoV-2 variants. Profiling relied on immunoSEQ multiplex PCR, and the TCRdb table lists in-frame clones only, not all of them. The table shows 46,000 or so clones, with about 83% occurring only once. General study findings and limits: Using TCR breadth and depth analyses may have led to underestimated total T cell responses. The breadth of spike-specific CD8+ and CD4+ T cell responses after vaccination was reportedly substantial. Vaccinees and placebo recipients showed similar non-spike TCR breadth. Compared with placebo recipients, vaccine recipients had higher spike-specific TCR breadth.

V gene TRBV9 combines with J gene TRBJ2-5, with D perhaps matching TRBD2 (6 bases). Source: peripheral blood, taken after recovery from COVID-19. The origin of this receptor is a human donor who had recovered from COVID-19. CDR3 protein: CASSVGVARGKQETQYF. The CDR3 DNA is TGTGCCAGCAGCGTAGGTGTAGCACGGGGGAAACAAGAGACCCAGTACTTC.